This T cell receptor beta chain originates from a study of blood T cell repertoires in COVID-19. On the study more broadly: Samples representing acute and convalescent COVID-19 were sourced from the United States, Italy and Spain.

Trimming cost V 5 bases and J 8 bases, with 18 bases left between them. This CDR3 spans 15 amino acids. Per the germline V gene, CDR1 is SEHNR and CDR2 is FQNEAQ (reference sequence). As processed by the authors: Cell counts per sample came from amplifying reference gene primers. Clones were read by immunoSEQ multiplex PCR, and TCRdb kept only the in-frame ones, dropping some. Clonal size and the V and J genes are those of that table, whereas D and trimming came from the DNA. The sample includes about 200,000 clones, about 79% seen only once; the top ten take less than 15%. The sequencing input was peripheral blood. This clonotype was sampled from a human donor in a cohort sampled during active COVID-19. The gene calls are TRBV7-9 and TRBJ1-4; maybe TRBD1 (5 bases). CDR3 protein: CASSASRAKYEKLFF. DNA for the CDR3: TGTGCCAGCAGCGCCAGCAGGGCGAAGTACGAAAAACTGTTTTTT.